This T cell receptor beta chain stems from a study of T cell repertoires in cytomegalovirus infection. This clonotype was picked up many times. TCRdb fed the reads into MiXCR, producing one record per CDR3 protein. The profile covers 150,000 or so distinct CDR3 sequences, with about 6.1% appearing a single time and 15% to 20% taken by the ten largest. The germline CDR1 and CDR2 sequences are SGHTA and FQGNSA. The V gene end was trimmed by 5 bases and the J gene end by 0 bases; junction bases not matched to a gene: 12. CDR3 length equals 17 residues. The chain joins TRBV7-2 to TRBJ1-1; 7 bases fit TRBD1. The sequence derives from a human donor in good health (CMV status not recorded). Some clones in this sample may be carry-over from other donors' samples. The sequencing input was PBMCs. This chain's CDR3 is CASSQIWKGAMNTEAFF. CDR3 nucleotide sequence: TGTGCCAGCAGCCAAATATGGAAGGGGGCTATGAACACTGAAGCTTTCTTT. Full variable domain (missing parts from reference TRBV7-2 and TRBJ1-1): GAGVSQSPSNKVTEKGKDVELRCDPISGHTALYWYRQSLGQGLEFLIYFQGNSAPDKSGLPSDRFSAERTGGSVSTLTIQRTQQEDSAVYLCASSQIWKGAMNTEAFFGQGTRLTVV.